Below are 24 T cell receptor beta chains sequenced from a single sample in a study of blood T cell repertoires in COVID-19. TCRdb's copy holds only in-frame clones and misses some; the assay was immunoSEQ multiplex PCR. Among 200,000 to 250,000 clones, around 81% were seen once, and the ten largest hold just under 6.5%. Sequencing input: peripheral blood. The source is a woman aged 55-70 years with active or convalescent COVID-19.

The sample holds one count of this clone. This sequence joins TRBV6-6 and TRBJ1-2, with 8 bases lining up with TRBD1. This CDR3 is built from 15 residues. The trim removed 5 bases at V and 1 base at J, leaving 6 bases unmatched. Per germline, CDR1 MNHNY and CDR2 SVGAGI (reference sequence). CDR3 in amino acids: CASSSSDRGNYGYTF. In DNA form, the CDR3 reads TGTGCCAGCAGTAGTAGTGACAGGGGTAACTATGGCTACACCTTC.

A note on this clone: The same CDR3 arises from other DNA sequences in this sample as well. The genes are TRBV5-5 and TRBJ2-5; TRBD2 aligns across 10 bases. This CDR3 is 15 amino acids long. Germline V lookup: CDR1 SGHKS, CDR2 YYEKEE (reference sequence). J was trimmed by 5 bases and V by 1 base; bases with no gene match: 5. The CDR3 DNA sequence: TGTGCCAGCAGCTTGCTAGCGGGAGTGGAGGAGACCCAGTACTTC. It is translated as CASSLLAGVEETQYF.

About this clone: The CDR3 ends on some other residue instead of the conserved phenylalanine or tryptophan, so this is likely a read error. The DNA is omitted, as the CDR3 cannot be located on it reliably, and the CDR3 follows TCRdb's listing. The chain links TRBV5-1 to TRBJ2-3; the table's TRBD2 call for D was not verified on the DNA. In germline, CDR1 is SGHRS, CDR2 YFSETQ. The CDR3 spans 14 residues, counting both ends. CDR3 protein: CASSFGLADSQISL.

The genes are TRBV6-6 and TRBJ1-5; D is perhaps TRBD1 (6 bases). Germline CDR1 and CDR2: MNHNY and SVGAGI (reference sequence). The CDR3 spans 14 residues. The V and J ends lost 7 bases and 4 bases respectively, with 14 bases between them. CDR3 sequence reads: CASTPDRVNQPQHF. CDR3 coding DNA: TGTGCCAGCACCCCGGACAGAGTAAATCAGCCCCAGCATTTT.

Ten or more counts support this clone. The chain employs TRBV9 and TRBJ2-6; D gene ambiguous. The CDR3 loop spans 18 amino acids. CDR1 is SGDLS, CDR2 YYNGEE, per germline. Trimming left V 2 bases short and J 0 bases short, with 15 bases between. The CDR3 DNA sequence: TGTGCCAGCAGCGTCGCGGATGAGGAGTTCTCTGGGGCCAACGTCCTGACTTTC. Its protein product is CASSVADEEFSGANVLTF.

The DNA for the CDR3 is TGTGCCAGCAGTGATGGGAGGGGGAAAAACATTCAGTACTTC. It encodes CASSDGRGKNIQYF. The rearrangement joins TRBV2 to TRBJ2-4, with a weak D call TRBD2 (7 bases). Looked up from germline, CDR1 is SNHLY and CDR2 is FYNNEI. Trimming left V 3 bases short and J 4 bases short, with 10 bases between. The CDR3 sequence is 14 residues long. Full variable domain (rest looked up from reference TRBV2 and TRBJ2-4): EPEVTQTPSHQVTQMGQEVILRCVPISNHLYFYWYRQILGQKVEFLVSFYNNEISEKSEIFDDQFSVERPDGSNFTLKIRSTKLEDSAMYFCASSDGRGKNIQYFGAGTRLSVL.

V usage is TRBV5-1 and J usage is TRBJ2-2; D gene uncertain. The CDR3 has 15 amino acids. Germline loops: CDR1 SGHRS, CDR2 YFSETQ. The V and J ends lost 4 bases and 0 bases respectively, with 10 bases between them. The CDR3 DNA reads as TGCGCCAGCAGCCTCACTTCCGCGAACACCGGGGAGCTGTTTTTT. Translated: CASSLTSANTGELFF. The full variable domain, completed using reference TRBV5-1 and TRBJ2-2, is KAGVTQTPRYLIKTRGQQVTLSCSPISGHRSVSWYQQTPGQGLQFLFEYFSETQRNKGNFPGRFSGRQFSNSRSEMNVSTLELGDSALYLCASSLTSANTGELFFGEGSRLTVL.

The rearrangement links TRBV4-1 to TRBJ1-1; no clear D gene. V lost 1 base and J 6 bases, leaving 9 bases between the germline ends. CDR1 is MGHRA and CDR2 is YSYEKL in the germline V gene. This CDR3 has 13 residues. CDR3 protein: CASSQGGWAEAFF. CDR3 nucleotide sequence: TGCGCCAGCAGCCAAGGAGGCTGGGCTGAAGCTTTCTTT.

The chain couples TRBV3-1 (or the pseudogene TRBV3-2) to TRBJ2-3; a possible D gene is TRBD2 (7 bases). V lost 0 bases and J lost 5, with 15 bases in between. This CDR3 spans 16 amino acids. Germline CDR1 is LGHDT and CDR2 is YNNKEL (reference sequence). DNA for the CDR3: TGTGCCAGCAGCCAAGATTCAGGGGAGGGCTTAGATACGCAGTATTTT. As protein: CASSQDSGEGLDTQYF.

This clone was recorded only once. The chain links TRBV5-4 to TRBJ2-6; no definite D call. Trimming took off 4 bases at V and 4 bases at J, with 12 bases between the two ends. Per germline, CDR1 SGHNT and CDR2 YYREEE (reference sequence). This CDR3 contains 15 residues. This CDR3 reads CASSPPGGGANVLTF. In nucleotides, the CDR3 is TGTGCCAGCAGCCCCCCGGGTGGAGGGGCCAACGTCCTGACTTTC.

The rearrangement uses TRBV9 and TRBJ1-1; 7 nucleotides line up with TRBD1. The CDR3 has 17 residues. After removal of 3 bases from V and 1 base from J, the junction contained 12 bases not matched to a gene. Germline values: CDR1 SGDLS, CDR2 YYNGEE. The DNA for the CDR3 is TGTGCCAGCAGCGCCATTCAGGGGGGAGGAAAGAACACTGAAGCTTTCTTT. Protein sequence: CASSAIQGGGKNTEAFF.

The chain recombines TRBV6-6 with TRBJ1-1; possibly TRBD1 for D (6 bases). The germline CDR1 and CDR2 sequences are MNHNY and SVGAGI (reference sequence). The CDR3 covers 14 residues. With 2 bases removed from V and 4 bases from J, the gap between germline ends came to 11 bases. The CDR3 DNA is TGTGCCAGCAGTTACGGGGGCGCGGCCACTGAAGCTTTCTTT. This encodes CASSYGGAATEAFF.

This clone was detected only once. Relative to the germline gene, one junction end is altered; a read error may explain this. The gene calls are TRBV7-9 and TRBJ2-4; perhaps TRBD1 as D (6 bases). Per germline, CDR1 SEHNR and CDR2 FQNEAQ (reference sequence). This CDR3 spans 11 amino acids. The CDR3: CASSRRGQAIF. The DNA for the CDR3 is TGTGCCAGCAGCCGTCGGGGACAAGCTATCTTC.

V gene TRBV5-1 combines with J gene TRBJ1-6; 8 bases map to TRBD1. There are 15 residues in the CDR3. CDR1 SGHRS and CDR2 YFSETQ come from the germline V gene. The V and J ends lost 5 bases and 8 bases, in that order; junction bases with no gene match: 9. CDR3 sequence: CASSNDRGDHSPLHF. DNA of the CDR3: TGCGCCAGCAGTAATGACAGGGGAGATCATTCACCCCTCCACTTT.

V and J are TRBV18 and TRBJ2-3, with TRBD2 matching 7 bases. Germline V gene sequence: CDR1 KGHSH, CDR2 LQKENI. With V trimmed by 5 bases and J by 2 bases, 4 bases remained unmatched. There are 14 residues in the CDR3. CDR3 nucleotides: TGTGCCAGCTCATCCCGGGACTACACAGATACGCAGTATTTT. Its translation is CASSSRDYTDTQYF.

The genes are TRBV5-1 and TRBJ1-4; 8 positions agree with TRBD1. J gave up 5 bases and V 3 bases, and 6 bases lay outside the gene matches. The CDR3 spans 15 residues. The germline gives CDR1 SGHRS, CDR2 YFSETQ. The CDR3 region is CASSSGQGANEKLFF. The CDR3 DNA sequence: TGCGCCAGCAGCTCCGGTCAGGGGGCCAATGAAAAACTGTTTTTT. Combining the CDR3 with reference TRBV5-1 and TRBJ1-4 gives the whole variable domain KAGVTQTPRYLIKTRGQQVTLSCSPISGHRSVSWYQQTPGQGLQFLFEYFSETQRNKGNFPGRFSGRQFSNSRSEMNVSTLELGDSALYLCASSSGQGANEKLFFGSGTQLSVL.

In DNA form, the CDR3 reads TGTGCCATCAGTCCCACCGGGGGACTGAAATATTACGAGCAGTACGTC. It specifies CAISPTGGLKYYEQYV. The rearrangement links TRBV10-3 to TRBJ2-7, with D perhaps TRBD2 (6 bases). The ends were cut back, 5 bases at V and 4 bases at J, with 21 bases in the middle. The CDR3 is 16 residues long. From germline, CDR1 is ENHRY and CDR2 SYGVKD.

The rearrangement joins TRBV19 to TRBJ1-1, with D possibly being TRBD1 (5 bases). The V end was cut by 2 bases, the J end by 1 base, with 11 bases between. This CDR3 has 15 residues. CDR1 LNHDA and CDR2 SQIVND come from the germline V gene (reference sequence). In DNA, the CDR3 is TGTGCCAGTAGTATATCGGCCAGGGCGAACACTGAAGCTTTCTTT. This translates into CASSISARANTEAFF.

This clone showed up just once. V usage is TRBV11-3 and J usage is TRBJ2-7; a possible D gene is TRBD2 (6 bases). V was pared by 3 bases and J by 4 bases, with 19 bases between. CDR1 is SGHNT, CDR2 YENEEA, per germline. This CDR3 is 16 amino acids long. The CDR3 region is CASSFDSGGIMYEQYF. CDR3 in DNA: TGTGCCAGCAGCTTCGACTCCGGCGGGATTATGTACGAGCAGTACTTC.

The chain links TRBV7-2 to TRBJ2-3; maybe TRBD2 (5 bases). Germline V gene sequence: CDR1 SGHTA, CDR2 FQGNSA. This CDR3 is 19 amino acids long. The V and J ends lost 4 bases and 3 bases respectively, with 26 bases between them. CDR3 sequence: CASSSRLLVPRFPTDTQYF. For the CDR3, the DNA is TGTGCCAGCAGCTCAAGGCTACTAGTTCCGCGTTTCCCTACAGATACGCAGTATTTT.

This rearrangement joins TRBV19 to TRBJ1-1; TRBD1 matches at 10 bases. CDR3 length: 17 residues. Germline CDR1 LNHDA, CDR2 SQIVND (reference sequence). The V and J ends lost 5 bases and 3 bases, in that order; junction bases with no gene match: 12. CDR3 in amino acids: CASSPNLDRGRDTEAFF. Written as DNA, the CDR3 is TGTGCCAGTAGTCCTAACCTCGACAGGGGGCGAGACACTGAAGCTTTCTTT.

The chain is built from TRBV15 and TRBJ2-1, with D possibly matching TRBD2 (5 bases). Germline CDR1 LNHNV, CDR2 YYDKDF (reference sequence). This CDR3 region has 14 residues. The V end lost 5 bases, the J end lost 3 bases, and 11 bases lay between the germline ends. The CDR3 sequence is CATSPLRVYNEQFF. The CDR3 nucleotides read TGTGCCACCAGCCCCCTGCGGGTCTACAATGAGCAGTTCTTC. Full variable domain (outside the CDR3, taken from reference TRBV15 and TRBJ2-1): DAMVIQNPRYQVTQFGKPVTLSCSQTLNHNVMYWYQQKSSQAPKLLFHYYDKDFNNEADTPDNFQSRRPNTSFCFLDIRSPGLGDTAMYLCATSPLRVYNEQFFGPGTRLTVL.

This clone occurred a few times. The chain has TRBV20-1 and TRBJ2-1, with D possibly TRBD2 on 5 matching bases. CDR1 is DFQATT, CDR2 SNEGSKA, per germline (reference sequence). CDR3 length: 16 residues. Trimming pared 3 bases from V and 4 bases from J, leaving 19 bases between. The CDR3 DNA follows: TGCAGTGCTAGTACATACTACGGGAACGAGTACAATGAGCAGTTCTTC. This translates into CSASTYYGNEYNEQFF.

CDR3 nucleotides: TGTGCCAGTAGTACCCGGGACAGGGGCGAGCAGTACGTC. Translation: CASSTRDRGEQYV. The chain joins TRBV19 to TRBJ2-7; 10 bases map to TRBD1. Germline lookup yields CDR1 LNHDA and CDR2 SQIVND (reference sequence). CDR3 length: 13 residues. The ends lost 4 bases at V and 6 bases at J; junction bases unmatched: 3.